The present TCR beta chain was sequenced within a study of beta chain features in type 1 diabetes. Reverse transcription of all isolated RNA meant that expressed TCRB transcripts were sequenced. Clones were sequenced by immunoSEQ multiplex PCR, and TCRdb holds only the in-frame ones, with some missing. The table shows roughly 400,000 clones, with approximately 14% occurring only once. The CDR3 spans 14 residues. V was shortened by 4 bases and J by 6 bases, with 14 bases between the two germline ends. From germline, CDR1 is LNHDA and CDR2 SQIVND (reference sequence). On average, the one heparinised blood draw given by each donor was roughly 100 mL.

Sequenced: naive CD4+ T cells from blood. J is TRBJ2-3 and V is TRBV19; a weak D match, TRBD1 (6 bases). This sequence originates from a man between 25 and 39 years old in good health. CDR3 nucleotides: TGTGCCAGTAGTACCCGACAGGTTGGGGATACGCAGTATTTT. Encoded protein: CASSTRQVGDTQYF.